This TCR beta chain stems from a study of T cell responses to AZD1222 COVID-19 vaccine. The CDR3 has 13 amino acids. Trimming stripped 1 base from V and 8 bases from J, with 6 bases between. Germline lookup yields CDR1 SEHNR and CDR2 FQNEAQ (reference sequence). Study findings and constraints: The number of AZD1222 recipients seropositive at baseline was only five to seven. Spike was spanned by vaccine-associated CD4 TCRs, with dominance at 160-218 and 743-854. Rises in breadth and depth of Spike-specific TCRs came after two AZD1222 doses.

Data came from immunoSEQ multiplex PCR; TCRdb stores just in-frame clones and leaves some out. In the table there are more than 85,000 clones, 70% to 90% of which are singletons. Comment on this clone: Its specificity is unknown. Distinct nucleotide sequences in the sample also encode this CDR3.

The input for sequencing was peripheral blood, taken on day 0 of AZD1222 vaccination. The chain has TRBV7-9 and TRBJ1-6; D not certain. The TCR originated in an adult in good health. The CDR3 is CASSLVGYSPLHF. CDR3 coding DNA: TGTGCCAGCAGCTTAGTCGGTTATTCACCCCTCCACTTT.